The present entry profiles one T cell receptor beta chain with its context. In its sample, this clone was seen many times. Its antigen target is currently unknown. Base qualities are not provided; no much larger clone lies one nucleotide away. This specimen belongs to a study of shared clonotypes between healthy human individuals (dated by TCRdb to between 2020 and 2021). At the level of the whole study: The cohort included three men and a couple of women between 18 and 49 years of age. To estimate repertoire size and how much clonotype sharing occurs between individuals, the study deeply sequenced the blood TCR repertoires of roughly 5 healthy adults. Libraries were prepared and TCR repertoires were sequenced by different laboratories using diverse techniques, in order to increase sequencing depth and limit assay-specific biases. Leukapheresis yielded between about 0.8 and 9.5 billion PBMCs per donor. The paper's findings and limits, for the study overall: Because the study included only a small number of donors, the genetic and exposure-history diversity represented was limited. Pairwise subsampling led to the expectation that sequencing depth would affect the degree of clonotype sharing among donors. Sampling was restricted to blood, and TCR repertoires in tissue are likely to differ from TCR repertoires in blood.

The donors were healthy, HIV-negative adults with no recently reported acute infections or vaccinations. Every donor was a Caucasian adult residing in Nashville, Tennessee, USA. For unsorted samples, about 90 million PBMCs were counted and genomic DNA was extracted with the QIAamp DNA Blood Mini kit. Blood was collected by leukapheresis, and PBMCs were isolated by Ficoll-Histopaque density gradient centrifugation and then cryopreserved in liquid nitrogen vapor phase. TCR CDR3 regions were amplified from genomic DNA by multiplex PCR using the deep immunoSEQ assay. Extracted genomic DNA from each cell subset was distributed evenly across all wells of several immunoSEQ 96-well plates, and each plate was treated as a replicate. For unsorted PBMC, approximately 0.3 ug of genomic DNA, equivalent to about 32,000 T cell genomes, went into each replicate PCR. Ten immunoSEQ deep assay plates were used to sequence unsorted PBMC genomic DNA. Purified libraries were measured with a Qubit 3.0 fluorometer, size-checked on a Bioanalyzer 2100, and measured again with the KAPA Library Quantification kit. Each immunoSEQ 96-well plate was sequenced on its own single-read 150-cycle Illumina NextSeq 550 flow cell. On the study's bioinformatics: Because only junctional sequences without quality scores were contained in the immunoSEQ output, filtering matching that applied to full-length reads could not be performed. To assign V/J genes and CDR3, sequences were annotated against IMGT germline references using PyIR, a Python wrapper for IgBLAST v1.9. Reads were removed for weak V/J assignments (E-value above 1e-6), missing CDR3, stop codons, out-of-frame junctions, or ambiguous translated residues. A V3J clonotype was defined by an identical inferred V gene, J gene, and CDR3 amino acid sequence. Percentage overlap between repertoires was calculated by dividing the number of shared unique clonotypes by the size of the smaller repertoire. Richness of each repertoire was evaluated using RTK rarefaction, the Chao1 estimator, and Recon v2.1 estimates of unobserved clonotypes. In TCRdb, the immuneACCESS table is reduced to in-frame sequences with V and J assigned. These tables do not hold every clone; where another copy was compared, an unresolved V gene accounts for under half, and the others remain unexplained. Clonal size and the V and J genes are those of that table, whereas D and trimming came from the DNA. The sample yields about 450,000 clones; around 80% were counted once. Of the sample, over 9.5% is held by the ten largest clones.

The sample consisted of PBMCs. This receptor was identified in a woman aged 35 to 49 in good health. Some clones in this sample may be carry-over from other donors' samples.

The nucleotide sequence is given as TGTGCCAGCAGCCCGCTGGGCGGGAGGTCTAATGAGCAGTTCTTC. Its amino acids are CASSPLGGRSNEQFF. The rearrangement joined TRBV11-2 to TRBJ2-1; the junction holds 8 bases that match TRBD2. CDR1 SGHAT and CDR2 FQNNGV are derived from the germline V gene. Unmatched junction bases come to 10, with V trimmed by 5 bases and J by 7 bases. There are 15 amino acids in the CDR3, from cysteine to phenylalanine inclusive. Solely the CDR3 DNA is kept, with 45 bases framed from the first base.